Included here is one T cell receptor beta chain sequence, with context. Its antigen is not identified. Deep level was the assay's run setting. Profiling relied on immunoSEQ multiplex PCR, and the TCRdb table lists in-frame clones only, not all of them. This sample has roughly 2,300,000 clones, with about nine tenths found just once. The data were obtained in a study of shared clonotypes between healthy human individuals. Broader study findings: Researchers sampled only blood; tissue repertoires likely differ. Generally, estimated richness proved larger in naive subsets than it did in memory subsets.

There were no recent acute infections or vaccinations among the donors, who were healthy HIV-negative adults. V shed 4 bases and J 5 bases; nucleotides not matched to a gene: 7. The CDR3 length is 14 residues. Germline CDR1 reads MNHNY; CDR2 reads SVGAGI (reference sequence). The sequenced material came from naive CD4+ T cells from PBMCs. Documented subset: CD45RA+ positively selected. The V and J genes are TRBV6-6 and TRBJ1-1; 7 positions agree with TRBD1. The clonotype comes from a man between 18 and 29 years old in good health. Some clones in this sample may be carry-over from other donors' samples. The CDR3 loop is CASSLGGAGTEAFF. Here the CDR3 DNA reads TGTGCCAGCAGTTTAGGGGGCGCCGGGACTGAAGCTTTCTTT.